Following are 3 T cell receptor beta chains from one sample sequenced in a study of T-cell reconstitution after alpha-beta-depleted transplantation in children. Unique molecular identifiers featured in how the TCRbeta library was prepared. One entry per CDR3 protein, called by TCRdb with MiXCR from the PCR reads. The table has around 300,000 distinct CDR3 sequences, approximately 10% seen once; the top ten hold 20% to 25%. This specimen was peripheral blood, taken 180 days after TCRalphabeta/CD19-depleted stem cell transplant. The receptors shown here come from a male patient aged 2 to 10 who had a stem cell transplant for chronic granulomatous disease, so the T cells may come from the graft donor.

This clonotype was counted at least ten times. The chain's CDR3 is CASSLYQGAGANVLTF. As DNA, the CDR3 is TGTGCCAGCAGTTTATATCAGGGGGCAGGGGCCAACGTCCTGACTTTC. The V call is TRBV28, the J call TRBJ2-6; 8 bases match TRBD1. The length of the CDR3 is 16 residues. Germline assignment: CDR1 MDHEN and CDR2 SYDVKM. V dropped 1 base and J dropped 4; count of bases not matched to a gene: 3.

At least ten counts were recorded for this clonotype. The chain links TRBV5-5 to TRBJ1-1; tentatively, D is TRBD1 (5 bases). Looked up from germline, CDR1 is SGHKS and CDR2 is YYEKEE (reference sequence). CDR3 length equals 16 residues. Between the trimmed V and J ends, which lost 0 bases and 4 bases, there was a span of 16 bases. The CDR3 nucleotides are TGTGCCAGCAGCTTGGAGTCGGGGGTTAGTAGCACTGAAGCTTTCTTT. This encodes CASSLESGVSSTEAFF.

This clonotype was seen ten or more times. V usage is TRBV6-5 and J usage is TRBJ2-2; D remains ambiguous. With 4 bases removed from V and 5 bases from J, the gap between germline ends came to 14 bases. Germline V CDR1 and CDR2: MNHEY, SVGAGI. CDR3 length equals 15 residues. The CDR3, as DNA: TGTGCCAGCAGTTCGCTAAGGGCGCCGACCGGGGAGCTGTTTTTT. It yields the protein CASSSLRAPTGELFF.